The 24 T cell receptor beta chains given below trace back to one sample, sequenced in a study of T cells in Graves' hyperthyroidism and ophthalmopathy. RNA transcripts yielded amplified TCR beta CDR3 regions. During a first-round RT-PCR of the TCR CDR3, the HTBI primer set was used. One entry per CDR3 protein results from TCRdb running MiXCR on the multiplex PCR reads. The sample lists around 60,000 distinct CDR3 sequences; about 50% were seen once. Sequencing was carried out using blood. These receptors were taken from a woman aged 25 to 45 with Graves' ophthalmopathy.

This clonotype was seen ten or more times. This chain joins TRBV19 and TRBJ2-3; 9 positions match TRBD2. V dropped 7 bases and J dropped 4; count of bases not matched to a gene: 9. The length of the CDR3 is 15 residues. Germline CDR1 and CDR2: LNHDA and SQIVND (reference sequence). The CDR3 nucleotides read TGTGCCAGTAAGGAAGGCGGGAGGGCCGCAGATACGCAGTATTTT. This gives the protein CASKEGGRAADTQYF.

This clonotype was counted ten times or more. The gene calls are TRBV7-9 and TRBJ1-2, with unresolved D. Trimming cost V 1 base and J 8 bases, with 14 bases left between them. There are 14 residues in the CDR3. Per germline, CDR1 SEHNR and CDR2 FQNEAQ (reference sequence). The CDR3 spells CASSLVAGLWGYTF. CDR3 nucleotides: TGTGCCAGCAGCTTAGTGGCCGGCCTTTGGGGCTACACCTTC.

Relative to its sample, this clonotype is medium-sized. The rearrangement uses TRBV7-9 and TRBJ1-1; tentatively, D is TRBD1 (6 bases). Deletions cut 1 base from V and 10 bases from J, with 16 bases between. The CDR3 extends over 14 amino acids. Germline assignment: CDR1 SEHNR and CDR2 FQNEAQ (reference sequence). The CDR3 loop is CASSLEGVGRGAFF. CDR3 sequence (DNA): TGTGCCAGCAGCTTAGAGGGGGTCGGGAGGGGAGCTTTCTTT.

This chain uses TRBV29-1 with TRBJ2-7; D uncertain. Germline-derived CDR1 and CDR2 are SQVTM and ANQGSEA. V lost 4 bases, J lost 3 bases, and 10 bases lay in between. This CDR3 has 12 amino acids. The CDR3 sequence: CSVANSFYEQYF. The CDR3 region has the DNA TGCAGCGTTGCTAACTCTTTCTACGAGCAGTACTTC.

Concerning this clonotype itself: Relative to the germline gene, one junction end is altered; a read error may explain this. The chain uses TRBV11-1 and TRBJ2-3; D is possibly TRBD1 (5 bases). This CDR3 is 11 amino acids long. Germline V gene lookup returns CDR1 SGHAT and CDR2 FQDESV (reference sequence). This chain's CDR3 is CASSSTGTQYF. CDR3 DNA sequence: TGTGCCAGCAGCTCCACAGGTACGCAGTATTTC.

The chain recombines TRBV27 with TRBJ2-1, with 7 bases matching TRBD1. V lost 2 bases and J lost 9; bases outside the gene matches: 19. Germline V lookup: CDR1 MNHEY, CDR2 SMNVEV (reference sequence). CDR3 length: 18 amino acids. The CDR3 bases are TGTGCCAGCAGTTTACCGCCCCCCTGGGACAGCCCTGGTGGTGAGCAGTTCTTC. As protein: CASSLPPPWDSPGGEQFF.

The chain recombines TRBV20-1 with TRBJ1-5; 7 nucleotides align to TRBD1. Germline CDR1 DFQATT, CDR2 SNEGSKA (reference sequence). Trimming took 3 bases from V and 2 from J; bases not matched to a gene: 7. The CDR3 length is 15 residues. In DNA form, the CDR3 reads TGCAGTGCTAGGGCGTCAGGGACAGGCAATCAGCCCCAGCATTTT. Residues: CSARASGTGNQPQHF.

This clonotype was picked up many times. The V gene is TRBV6-1, the J gene TRBJ1-6, with no clear D. Trimming cost V 3 bases and J 7 bases, with 13 bases left between them. Germline V gene data show CDR1 as MNHNS and CDR2 as SASEGT. This CDR3 comprises 15 residues. The CDR3 bases are TGTGCCAGCAGTGATAATACTGGAGGGAATTCACCCCTCCACTTT. It codes for CASSDNTGGNSPLHF.

To note about this clonotype: A read error may explain this, as a much larger clone is one base away. V gene TRBV12-3 or TRBV12-4 combines with J gene TRBJ2-4, with TRBD2 matching 9 bases. The CDR3 is 17 amino acids. This chain's CDR3 is CASSSWTSALARNIQYF. CDR3 DNA sequence: TGTGCCAGCAGTTCTTGGACTAGCGCACTAGCCAGAAACATTCAGTACTTC.

This clonotype showed up many times. CDR3 residues: CASSVNRGKETQYF. DNA for the CDR3: TGTGCCAGCAGTGTCAACCGGGGCAAAGAGACCCAGTACTTC. This sequence joins TRBV6-1 and TRBJ2-5; perhaps D is TRBD1 or TRBD2 (5 bases each). CDR1 and CDR2 (germline): MNHNS, SASEGT. This CDR3 is 14 amino acids long. The V end lost 4 bases, the J end lost 3 bases, and 12 bases lay between the germline ends.

The chain employs TRBV2 and TRBJ2-5; 11 bases agree with TRBD1. The CDR3 consists of 14 residues. The germline V gene encodes CDR1 SNHLY and CDR2 FYNNEI. Trimming took 8 bases from V and 1 from J; bases not matched to a gene: 3. The CDR3 DNA follows: TGTGCCAGCCGGGACAGGGGGGCCCAAGAGACCCAGTACTTC. Translated, it gives CASRDRGAQETQYF.

This clonotype came up a few times. The chain carries TRBV18 and TRBJ2-7; 10 positions match TRBD1. The CDR3 spans 14 residues. The germline gives CDR1 KGHSH, CDR2 LQKENI. The V segment lost 5 bases and the J segment 2 bases; nucleotides outside the gene matches: 3. CDR3 nucleotide sequence: TGTGCCAGCTCATGGGGACAGGGGACCTACGAGCAGTACTTC. The encoded protein is CASSWGQGTYEQYF.

The V and J genes are TRBV20-1 and TRBJ2-3, with 14 nucleotides matching TRBD2. The CDR3 runs 15 residues. The germline gives CDR1 DFQATT, CDR2 SNEGSKA (reference sequence). V dropped 5 bases and J dropped 2; count of bases not matched to a gene: 3. The CDR3 DNA sequence: TGCAGTGCTGGGACTAGCGGGAGACCCACAGATACGCAGTATTTT. It codes for CSAGTSGRPTDTQYF.

As concerns this clonotype: Given the absence of the conserved phenylalanine or tryptophan at the CDR3 end, a read error is likely. The DNA is left out, because the CDR3 cannot be placed on it with certainty; the CDR3 is given as TCRdb lists it. The chain recombines TRBV7-9 with TRBJ2-7; the D call of TRBD1 is as the table states it, not checked on the DNA. Germline V lookup: CDR1 SEHNR, CDR2 FQNEAQ (reference sequence). The CDR3 comprises 11 residues, both ends counted. The CDR3 loop reads CASSLGRDTLL.

This clonotype was seen many times. This chain uses TRBV6-5 with TRBJ2-7; no clear D. The CDR3 spans 12 residues. The V end lost 7 bases, the J end lost 3 bases, and 10 bases lay between the germline ends. The germline V gene encodes CDR1 MNHEY and CDR2 SVGAGI. The CDR3 loop is CASTSQNYEQYF. CDR3 in DNA: TGTGCCAGCACGTCACAAAACTACGAGCAGTACTTC.

This clonotype was seen a few times. The genes are TRBV28 and TRBJ2-5, with 7 bases that match TRBD1. The CDR3 has 15 amino acids. Germline V CDR1 and CDR2: MDHEN, SYDVKM. Losses at the gene ends were 9 bases for V and 5 bases for J; bases not matched to a gene: 15. DNA of the CDR3: TGTGCCAGTGGGTCCATTGACAGGGCCCCTGAGACCCAGTACTTC. Its protein is CASGSIDRAPETQYF.

The genes are TRBV7-9 and TRBJ2-5; the match to TRBD2 covers 7 bases. Trimming took 3 bases from V and 5 from J; bases not matched to a gene: 6. The CDR3 has 14 residues. CDR1 is SEHNR and CDR2 is FQNEAQ in the germline V gene (reference sequence). This CDR3 reads CASSFRLADETQYF. CDR3 DNA sequence: TGTGCCAGCAGCTTTCGACTAGCAGATGAGACCCAGTACTTC.

This clonotype occurred many times. V and J are TRBV3-1 and TRBJ1-2, with D unresolved. The CDR3 covers 14 residues. V was pared by 4 bases and J by 0 bases, with 9 bases between. The germline V gene encodes CDR1 LGHDT and CDR2 YNNKEL (reference sequence). The CDR3: CASSPRLANYGYTF. CDR3 in DNA: TGTGCCAGCAGCCCCCGGCTAGCTAACTATGGCTACACCTTC.

The chain has TRBV10-3 and TRBJ2-7; 9 bases line up with TRBD1. CDR3 length: 13 amino acids. The junction had 10 bases not matched to a gene; V was cut back by 10 bases and J by 6 bases. CDR1 is ENHRY, CDR2 SYGVKD, per germline. CDR3 amino acids: CATTRTGDGEQYF. For the CDR3, the DNA is TGTGCCACCACCCGGACAGGGGACGGCGAGCAGTACTTC.

This clonotype was recorded many times. The V and J genes are TRBV5-8 and TRBJ2-5, with 10 bases fitting TRBD1. This CDR3 is built from 16 residues. V shed 0 bases, J shed 3 bases, and the junction held 5 bases outside the gene matches. Germline V gives CDR1 SGHTS, CDR2 YDEGEE. In DNA, the CDR3 is TGTGCCAGCAGCTTGGGGGCGACAGGGGGCGAAGAGACCCAGTACTTC. Amino acid sequence: CASSLGATGGEETQYF.

This clonotype appeared many times. The chain carries TRBV14 and TRBJ2-1, with 11 bases lining up with TRBD2. The germline V gene encodes CDR1 SGHDN and CDR2 FVKESK. Germline trimming cut 4 bases from V and 3 bases from J; bases unmatched to any gene: 8. The length of the CDR3 is 17 residues. The CDR3: CASSPGGLAGGYNEQFF. CDR3 coding DNA: TGTGCCAGCAGCCCCGGAGGACTAGCGGGCGGCTACAATGAGCAGTTCTTC.

As for this clonotype: The junction and the germline gene differ at one end; a read error may be behind it. The CDR3 DNA reads as TGTGCCAGCGAGACAGTTTCAGCCTTC. This sequence encodes CASETVSAF. The chain couples TRBV11-2 to TRBJ1-2; a possible D gene is TRBD1 (5 bases). The CDR3 runs to 9 residues. Germline V gene data show CDR1 as SGHAT and CDR2 as FQNNGV.

There are many counts of this clonotype. The chain is built from TRBV28 and TRBJ2-7, with D possibly being TRBD2 (6 bases). Trimming pared 7 bases from V and 1 base from J, leaving 17 bases between. CDR1 and CDR2 (germline): MDHEN, SYDVKM. CDR3 length: 15 residues. CDR3 sequence: CASIGAGSFSYEQYF. CDR3 sequence (DNA): TGTGCCAGCATAGGAGCGGGTTCTTTTTCCTACGAGCAGTACTTC.

About this clonotype itself: The junction does not match germline at one end; this may be a read error. This sequence joins TRBV25-1 and TRBJ2-3, with D perhaps assigned TRBD1 or TRBD2 (5 bases each). The germline gives CDR1 MGHDK, CDR2 SYGVNS. This CDR3 is built from 15 residues. The CDR3 here is CTSRRRGARTDTQYF. The CDR3 region has the DNA TGTACCAGCAGAAGAAGGGGAGCCCGCACGGATACGCAGTATTTT. The full variable domain, rest sourced from reference TRBV25-1 and TRBJ2-3, is EADIYQTPRYLVIGTGKKITLECSQTMGHDKMYWYQQDPGMELHLIHYSYGVNSTEKGDLSSESTVSRIRTEHFPLTLESARPSHTSQYLCTSRRRGARTDTQYFGPGTRLTVL.